A few counts support the clone carrying this TCR beta chain. Its target is unknown. PCR involved 60 Vbeta and 13 Jbeta primers. This table comes from immunoSEQ multiplex PCR, and its TCRdb copy is limited to in-frame clones, with some not included. The profile shows more than 95,000 clones, roughly three quarters of them singletons. The sample belongs to a study of cytomegalovirus exposure and HLA in healthy donors. Overall study: Inside one of the first data releases sat around 85 million unique TCRs taken from HLA-typed donors.

J was trimmed by 3 bases and V by 6 bases; bases with no gene match: 7. The CDR3 runs to 16 residues. Germline lookup yields CDR1 SGHTA and CDR2 FQGNSA. Study findings and constraints: In a later analysis, a genetic analysis reported fewer productive-TCR N-insertions in an Asian-associated ancestry cluster than the cohort average. Productive rates of about 90% or about 30% were seen for most TCR beta V segments in an earlier analysis. The authors later found HLA-associated TCR beta chains more clonally expanded than equally common others.

The origin of this receptor is a man aged 45-65 years in good health and CMV-seropositive. V is TRBV7-2 and J is TRBJ2-1; 11 positions match TRBD1. The sequencing sample was made of PBMCs. The CDR3 bases are TGTGCCAGCAGTGACACTGGGACAGGGGGCTACAATGAGCAGTTCTTC. This gives the protein CASSDTGTGGYNEQFF.